These 3 T cell receptor beta chains were sequenced from one sample in a study of CD8 T cells in Susac syndrome. Random hexamers were used to reverse transcribe the RNA input (about 0.5 to 1 ug). TCRdb itself ran the immunoSEQ multiplex PCR reads through MiXCR, one entry per CDR3 protein. The table has about 69,000 distinct CDR3 sequences, around 95% seen once. Sequencing was performed on CD8+ T cells from PBMCs. Every receptor here comes from a human donor in good health.

The chain's CDR3 is CASSQEAGGLQETQYF. The CDR3 nucleotides are TGTGCCAGCAGCCAAGAAGCGGGGGGCCTACAAGAGACCCAGTACTTC. The V call is TRBV3-1, the J call TRBJ2-5; 9 bases map to TRBD2. V dropped 0 bases and J dropped 2; count of bases not matched to a gene: 4. CDR3 length equals 16 residues. Germline CDR1 LGHDT, CDR2 YNNKEL (reference sequence).

The DNA for the CDR3 is TGTGCCAGCAGTTTATCTGGGCGCAATGAGCAGTTCTTC. This translates into CASSLSGRNEQFF. The chain combines TRBV27 with TRBJ2-1; D is undetermined. CDR3 size: 13 residues. The V gene's germline CDR1 is MNHEY and CDR2 SMNVEV (reference sequence). Trimming removed 0 bases from V and 6 bases from J, with 6 bases in between.

The rearrangement uses TRBV28 and TRBJ2-3; TRBD2 might be the D (7 bases). Germline loops: CDR1 MDHEN, CDR2 SYDVKM. V was pared by 5 bases and J by 3 bases, with 12 bases between. The CDR3 loop spans 14 amino acids. Here the CDR3 DNA reads TGTGCCAGCAGTGATAGGGGGGGAACAGATACGCAGTATTTT. Translated: CASSDRGGTDTQYF.